These 12 T cell receptor beta chains were sequenced from one sample in a study of cytomegalovirus exposure and HLA in healthy donors. The assay was immunoSEQ multiplex PCR, and TCRdb's table has in-frame clones only and misses some. Of hundreds of thousands of clones in the sample, roughly 90% were seen once. Sequenced: PBMCs. The origin of the receptors is a woman younger than 30 in good health and CMV-seronegative.

V is TRBV5-1 and J is TRBJ2-7; weak D call: TRBD1 (6 bases). Germline assignment: CDR1 SGHRS and CDR2 YFSETQ. The V and J ends lost 4 bases and 3 bases respectively, with 17 bases between them. The CDR3 runs to 15 residues. The CDR3 loop is CASSGAGEIYYEQYF. CDR3 coding DNA: TGCGCCAGCAGCGGGGCAGGGGAAATATACTACGAGCAGTACTTC.

This chain uses TRBV6-5 with TRBJ2-7, with TRBD2 identical over 7 bases. V was clipped by 7 bases and J by 2 bases; unmatched bases: 11. The CDR3 sequence is 15 residues long. Germline CDR1 reads MNHEY; CDR2 reads SVGAGI. The CDR3 region has the DNA TGTGCCAGCAACACTTACGGGAGGCCTCCCTACGAGCAGTACTTC. It translates to CASNTYGRPPYEQYF.

V gene TRBV30 combines with J gene TRBJ1-2; D ambiguous. V lost 0 bases, J lost 8 bases, and 13 bases lay in between. The CDR3 is made up of 13 amino acids. Germline CDR1 is GTSNPN and CDR2 is SVGIG (reference sequence). The CDR3 spells CAWSVALYKGYTF. The CDR3 coding sequence is TGTGCCTGGAGTGTAGCGTTATATAAGGGCTACACCTTC.

A single count supports this clone. This chain uses TRBV29-1 with TRBJ2-3; TRBD2 aligns across 8 bases. The CDR3 contains 14 residues. J was trimmed by 4 bases and V by 7 bases; bases with no gene match: 10. Germline CDR1 is SQVTM and CDR2 is ANQGSEA. DNA of the CDR3: TGCAGCGCGGGACGGGGGGGCGACGCAGATACGCAGTATTTT. It yields the protein CSAGRGGDADTQYF.

Note on this clone: Other DNA sequences in this sample translate to the same CDR3. The chain couples TRBV7-9 to TRBJ1-5, with unresolved D. The germline CDR1 and CDR2 sequences are SEHNR and FQNEAQ (reference sequence). V was cut by 3 bases and J by 0 bases, with 9 bases left in between. The CDR3 has 15 residues. CDR3 DNA sequence: TGTGCCAGCAGCTTGGGAGGGTATAGCAATCAGCCCCAGCATTTT. Amino acids: CASSLGGYSNQPQHF.

The chain is built from TRBV7-2 and TRBJ2-7; D not certain. CDR1 is SGHTA, CDR2 FQGNSA, per germline. Between the trimmed V and J ends, which lost 3 bases and 1 base, there was a span of 10 bases. The CDR3 has 14 residues. The CDR3 DNA reads TGTGCCAGCAGCTTTATCGGCGGTTCCTACGAGCAGTACTTC. Its protein product is CASSFIGGSYEQYF. Full variable domain (missing parts from reference TRBV7-2 and TRBJ2-7): GAGVSQSPSNKVTEKGKDVELRCDPISGHTALYWYRQSLGQGLEFLIYFQGNSAPDKSGLPSDRFSAERTGGSVSTLTIQRTQQEDSAVYLCASSFIGGSYEQYFGPGTRLTVT.

The chain uses TRBV9 and TRBJ2-7; 12 bases are a match to TRBD2. This CDR3 comprises 14 residues. Germline CDR1 and CDR2: SGDLS and YYNGEE. V was pared by 3 bases and J by 6 bases, with 4 bases of the junction left unmatched. The CDR3 reads CASSETSGSTEQYF. CDR3 sequence (DNA): TGTGCCAGCAGCGAGACTAGCGGGAGTACCGAGCAGTACTTC.

The chain is built from TRBV6-6 and TRBJ1-1; TRBD1 matches at 10 bases. Unmatched junction bases numbered 0, after V lost 5 bases and J lost 0 bases. Germline V gene lookup returns CDR1 MNHNY and CDR2 SVGAGI (reference sequence). The CDR3 has 14 residues. The chain's CDR3 is CASSDRGLNTEAFF. The CDR3 nucleotides read TGTGCCAGCAGTGACAGGGGGCTGAACACTGAAGCTTTCTTT.

This clone was recorded once. This rearrangement joins TRBV7-2 to TRBJ2-1; 7 bases fit TRBD1. The CDR3 covers 13 residues. CDR1 and CDR2 from the germline V gene are SGHTA and FQGNSA. Unmatched junction bases numbered 6, after V lost 5 bases and J lost 8 bases. The CDR3 loop reads CASSRTGRDEQFF. The CDR3 DNA follows: TGTGCCAGCAGCCGGACAGGCAGAGATGAGCAGTTCTTC.

This chain joins TRBV28 and TRBJ1-6; D remains ambiguous. This CDR3 has 14 residues. Per germline, CDR1 MDHEN and CDR2 SYDVKM. V shed 5 bases and J shed 7 bases, with 12 bases lying between them. CDR3 in amino acids: CASSPYKWNSPLHF. For the CDR3, the DNA is TGTGCCAGCAGTCCCTATAAATGGAATTCACCCCTCCACTTT.

The CDR3 protein is CASSRDNGTLYEQYF. The CDR3 coding sequence is TGCGCCAGCAGCCGCGACAACGGGACACTCTACGAGCAGTACTTC. The chain combines TRBV4-1 with TRBJ2-7, with D perhaps TRBD1 (6 bases). CDR1 MGHRA and CDR2 YSYEKL come from the germline V gene. V was shortened by 4 bases and J by 3 bases, with 16 bases between the two germline ends. The CDR3 covers 15 residues.

Concerning this clone: Mismatch with germline at one junction end may stem from a read error. This sequence joins TRBV30 and TRBJ1-4; 8 bases are shared with TRBD1. The CDR3 extends over 10 amino acids. Germline V lookup: CDR1 GTSNPN, CDR2 SVGIG (reference sequence). Here the CDR3 reads CAWSVPDRAF. CDR3 DNA: TGTGCCTGGAGTGTACCGGACAGGGCTTTT.